The 3 T cell receptor beta chains below come from one sample, sequenced in a study of OX40 agonist ivuxolimab in advanced cancers. TCRdb's table, derived via immunoSEQ multiplex PCR, lists solely in-frame clones and lacks some. This table has around 58,000 clones, around 89% appearing once. The source material was CD4+ or CD8+ T cells sorted from blood, sampled in a trial of the OX40 agonist ivuxolimab. The receptors were gathered from an adult with an advanced solid tumor such as melanoma, head and neck, liver or kidney cancer.

V usage is TRBV30 and J usage is TRBJ1-2; 9 nucleotides agree with TRBD1. The V segment lost 4 bases and the J segment 4 bases; nucleotides outside the gene matches: 10. The CDR3 loop spans 15 amino acids. Germline CDR1 and CDR2: GTSNPN and SVGIG (reference sequence). The CDR3 is CAWKGTGFTGYGYTF. The CDR3 DNA reads TGTGCCTGGAAAGGGACAGGGTTCACGGGCTATGGCTACACCTTC.

J is TRBJ1-6 and V is TRBV9; TRBD1 agrees at 7 bases. Germline V CDR1 and CDR2: SGDLS, YYNGEE. The CDR3 is made up of 14 amino acids. The V segment lost 3 bases and the J segment 8 bases; nucleotides outside the gene matches: 5. In DNA form, the CDR3 reads TGTGCCAGCAGCGACCGGGACAGATATTCACCCCTCCACTTT. Translating gives CASSDRDRYSPLHF.

This rearrangement joins TRBV30 to TRBJ1-1, with D possibly TRBD1 on 5 matching bases. The CDR3 is 15 residues long. V was cut by 5 bases and J by 0 bases, with 16 bases left in between. CDR1 GTSNPN and CDR2 SVGIG come from the germline V gene (reference sequence). The CDR3: CAWGRDSFMNTEAFF. As DNA, the CDR3 is TGTGCCTGGGGCCGGGACTCTTTTATGAACACTGAAGCTTTCTTT.